A single T cell receptor beta chain is shown here with its context. The entry originates in a study of blood T cell repertoires in COVID-19. Overall study: PBMCs, B-cell-depleted T cells, or T cells provided the cDNA or gDNA that made up the material.

This CDR3 has 14 residues. V gave up 1 base and J gave up 5 bases; unmatched junction bases: 4. Germline CDR1 is MNHEY and CDR2 is SVGAGI. Assay: immunoSEQ multiplex PCR; the TCRdb copy retains only in-frame clones and omits some. The sample holds under 200,000 clones, more than 75% seen once. The chain recombines TRBV6-5 with TRBJ2-5, with TRBD2 matching over 7 bases. The specimen sequenced was peripheral blood. The receptor's source is a man between 40 and 49 years old with active or convalescent COVID-19. The CDR3 protein is CASSYLAGFETQYF. CDR3 sequence (DNA): TGTGCCAGCAGTTACTTAGCGGGCTTTGAGACCCAGTACTTC.